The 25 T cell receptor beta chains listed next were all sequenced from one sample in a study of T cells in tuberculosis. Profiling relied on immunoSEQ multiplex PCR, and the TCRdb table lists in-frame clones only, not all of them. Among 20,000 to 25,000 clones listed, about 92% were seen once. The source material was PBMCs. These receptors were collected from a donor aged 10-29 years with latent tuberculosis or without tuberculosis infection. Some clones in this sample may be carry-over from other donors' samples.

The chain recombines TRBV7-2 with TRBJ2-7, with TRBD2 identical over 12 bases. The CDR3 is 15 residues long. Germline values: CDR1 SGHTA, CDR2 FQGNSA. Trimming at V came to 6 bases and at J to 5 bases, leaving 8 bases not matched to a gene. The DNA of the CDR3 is TGTGCCAGCAGAGAAGGACTAGCGGGGAGCCACGAGCAGTACTTC. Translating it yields CASREGLAGSHEQYF.

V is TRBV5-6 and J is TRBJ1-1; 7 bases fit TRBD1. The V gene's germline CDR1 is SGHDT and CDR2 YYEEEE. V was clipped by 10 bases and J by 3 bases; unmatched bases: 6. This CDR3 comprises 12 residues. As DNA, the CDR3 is TGTGCCGGATCGACAGGGCACACTGAAGCTTTCTTT. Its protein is CAGSTGHTEAFF.

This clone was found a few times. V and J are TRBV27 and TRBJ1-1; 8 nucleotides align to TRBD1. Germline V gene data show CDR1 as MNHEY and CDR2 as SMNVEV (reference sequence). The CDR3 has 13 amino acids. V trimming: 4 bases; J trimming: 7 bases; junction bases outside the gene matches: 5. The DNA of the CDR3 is TGTGCCAGCAGTTCGCAGGGGGCCCTTGAAGCTTTCTTT. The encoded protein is CASSSQGALEAFF.

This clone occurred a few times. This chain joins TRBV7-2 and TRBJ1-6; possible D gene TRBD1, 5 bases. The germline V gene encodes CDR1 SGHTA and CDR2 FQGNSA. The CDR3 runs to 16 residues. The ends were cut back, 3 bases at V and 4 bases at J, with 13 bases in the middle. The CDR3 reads CASSFPSRVYNSPLHF. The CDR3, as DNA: TGTGCCAGCAGCTTCCCGAGCAGGGTGTATAATTCACCCCTCCACTTT.

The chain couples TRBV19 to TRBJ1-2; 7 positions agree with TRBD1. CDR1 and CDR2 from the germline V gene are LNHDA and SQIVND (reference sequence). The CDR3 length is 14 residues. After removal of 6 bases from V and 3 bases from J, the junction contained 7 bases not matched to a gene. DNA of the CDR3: TGTGCCAGTAGCACCCGACAGGGATACTATGGCTACACCTTC. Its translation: CASSTRQGYYGYTF.

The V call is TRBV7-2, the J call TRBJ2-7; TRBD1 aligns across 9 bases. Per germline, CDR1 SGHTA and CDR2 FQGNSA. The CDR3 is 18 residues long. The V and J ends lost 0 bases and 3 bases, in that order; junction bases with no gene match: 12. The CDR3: CASSLAGTQGASFYEQYF. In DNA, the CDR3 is TGTGCCAGCAGCTTAGCCGGAACACAGGGGGCGTCCTTCTACGAGCAGTACTTC. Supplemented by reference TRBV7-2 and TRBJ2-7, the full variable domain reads GAGVSQSPSNKVTEKGKDVELRCDPISGHTALYWYRQSLGQGLEFLIYFQGNSAPDKSGLPSDRFSAERTGGSVSTLTIQRTQQEDSAVYLCASSLAGTQGASFYEQYFGPGTRLTVT.

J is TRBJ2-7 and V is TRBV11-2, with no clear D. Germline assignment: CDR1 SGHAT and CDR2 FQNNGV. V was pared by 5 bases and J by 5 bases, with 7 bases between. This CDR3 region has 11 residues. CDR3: CASSHTHEQYF. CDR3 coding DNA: TGTGCCAGCAGCCACACCCACGAGCAGTACTTC.

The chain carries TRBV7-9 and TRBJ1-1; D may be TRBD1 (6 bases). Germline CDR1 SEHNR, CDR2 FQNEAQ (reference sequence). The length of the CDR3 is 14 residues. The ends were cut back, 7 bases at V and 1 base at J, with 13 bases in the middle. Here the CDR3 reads CASTDWGQNTEAFF. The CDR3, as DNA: TGTGCCAGCACCGATTGGGGGCAGAACACTGAAGCTTTCTTT.

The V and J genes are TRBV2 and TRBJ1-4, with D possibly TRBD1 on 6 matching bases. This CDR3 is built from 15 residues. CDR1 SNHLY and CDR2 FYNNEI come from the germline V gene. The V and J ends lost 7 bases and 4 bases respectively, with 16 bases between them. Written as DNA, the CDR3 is TGTGCCAGCACCTCCCGCGGACAGCTTAATGAAAAACTGTTTTTT. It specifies CASTSRGQLNEKLFF.

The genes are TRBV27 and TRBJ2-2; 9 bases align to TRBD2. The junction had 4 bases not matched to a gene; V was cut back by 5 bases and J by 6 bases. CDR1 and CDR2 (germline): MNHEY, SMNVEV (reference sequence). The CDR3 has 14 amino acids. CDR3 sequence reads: CASSIAGVAGELFF. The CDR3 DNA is TGTGCCAGCAGTATAGCGGGAGTGGCCGGGGAGCTGTTTTTT.

In DNA, the CDR3 is TGTGCCAGCAGCTTGGGACAGGGGGCCACAGATACGCAGTATTTT. Encoded protein: CASSLGQGATDTQYF. V and J are TRBV5-8 and TRBJ2-3; TRBD1 agrees at 10 bases. The germline V gene encodes CDR1 SGHTS and CDR2 YDEGEE. Trimming at V came to 0 bases and at J to 2 bases, leaving 0 bases not matched to a gene. This CDR3 spans 15 amino acids.

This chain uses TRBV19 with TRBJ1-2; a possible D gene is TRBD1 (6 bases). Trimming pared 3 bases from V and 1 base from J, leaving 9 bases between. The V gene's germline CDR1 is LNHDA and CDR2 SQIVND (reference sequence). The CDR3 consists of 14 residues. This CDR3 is CASSIRDINYGYTF. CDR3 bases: TGTGCCAGTAGTATTCGGGACATTAACTATGGCTACACCTTC.

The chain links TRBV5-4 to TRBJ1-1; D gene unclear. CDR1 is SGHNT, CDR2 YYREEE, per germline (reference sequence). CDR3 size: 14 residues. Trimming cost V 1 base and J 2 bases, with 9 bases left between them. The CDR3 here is CASSLTRGNTEAFF. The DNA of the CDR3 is TGTGCCAGCAGCTTGACGCGGGGAAACACTGAAGCTTTCTTT.

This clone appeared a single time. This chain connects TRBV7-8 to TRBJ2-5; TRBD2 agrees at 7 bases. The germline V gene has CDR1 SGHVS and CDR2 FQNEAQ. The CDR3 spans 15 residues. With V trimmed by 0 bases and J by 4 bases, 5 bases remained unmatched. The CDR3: CASSLAWGEGETQYF. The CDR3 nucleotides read TGTGCCAGCAGCTTAGCTTGGGGGGAGGGAGAGACCCAGTACTTC.

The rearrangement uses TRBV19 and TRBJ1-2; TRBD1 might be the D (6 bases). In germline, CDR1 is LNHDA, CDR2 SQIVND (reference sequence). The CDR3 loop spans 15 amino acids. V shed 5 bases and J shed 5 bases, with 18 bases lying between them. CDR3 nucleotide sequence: TGTGCCAGTAGTCTACAGGGAACGGTAGTATATGGCTACACCTTC. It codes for CASSLQGTVVYGYTF.

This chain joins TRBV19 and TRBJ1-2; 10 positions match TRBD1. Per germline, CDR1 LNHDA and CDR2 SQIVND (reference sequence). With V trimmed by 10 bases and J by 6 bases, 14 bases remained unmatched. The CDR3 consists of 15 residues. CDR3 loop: CATQNPGTGEHGYTF. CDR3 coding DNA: TGTGCCACTCAGAACCCCGGGACAGGGGAACATGGCTACACCTTC. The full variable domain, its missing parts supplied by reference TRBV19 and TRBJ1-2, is DGGITQSPKYLFRKEGQNVTLSCEQNLNHDAMYWYRQDPGQGLRLIYYSQIVNDFQKGDIAEGYSVSREKKESFPLTVTSAQKNPTAFYLCATQNPGTGEHGYTFGSGTRLTVV.

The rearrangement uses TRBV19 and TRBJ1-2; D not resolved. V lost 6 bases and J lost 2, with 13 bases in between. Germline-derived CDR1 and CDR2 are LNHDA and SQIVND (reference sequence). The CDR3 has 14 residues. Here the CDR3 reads CASSAFTANYGYTF. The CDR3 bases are TGTGCCAGTAGCGCCTTTACAGCAAACTATGGCTACACCTTC.

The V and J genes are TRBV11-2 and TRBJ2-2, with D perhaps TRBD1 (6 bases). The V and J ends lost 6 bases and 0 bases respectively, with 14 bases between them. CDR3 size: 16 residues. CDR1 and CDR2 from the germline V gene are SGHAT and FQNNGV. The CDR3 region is CASRPKGHPNTGELFF. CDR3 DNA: TGTGCCAGCAGGCCGAAGGGACACCCGAACACCGGGGAGCTGTTTTTT.

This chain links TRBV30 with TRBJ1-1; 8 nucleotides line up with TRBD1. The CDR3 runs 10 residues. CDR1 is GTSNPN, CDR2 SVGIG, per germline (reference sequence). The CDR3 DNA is TGTGCGGGGGGGGACAGGGAAGCTTTCTTT. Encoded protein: CAGGDREAFF.

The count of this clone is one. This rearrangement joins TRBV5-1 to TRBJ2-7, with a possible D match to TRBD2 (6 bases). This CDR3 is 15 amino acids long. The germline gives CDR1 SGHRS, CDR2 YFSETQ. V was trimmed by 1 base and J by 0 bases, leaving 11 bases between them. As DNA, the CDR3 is TGCGCCAGCAGCTTGTTCGGGAGCCCCTCCTACGAGCAGTACTTC. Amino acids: CASSLFGSPSYEQYF.

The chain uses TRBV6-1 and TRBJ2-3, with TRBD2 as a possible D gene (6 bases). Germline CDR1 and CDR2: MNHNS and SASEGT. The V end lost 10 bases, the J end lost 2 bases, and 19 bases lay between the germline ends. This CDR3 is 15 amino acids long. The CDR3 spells CATGGATGYTDTQYF. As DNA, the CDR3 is TGTGCCACAGGAGGGGCGACTGGATACACAGATACGCAGTATTTT.

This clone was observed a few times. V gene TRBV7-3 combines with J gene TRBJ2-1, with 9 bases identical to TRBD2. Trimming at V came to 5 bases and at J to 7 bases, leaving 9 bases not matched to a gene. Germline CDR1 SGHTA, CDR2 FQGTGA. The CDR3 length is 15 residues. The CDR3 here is CASSQPSGTVNEQFF. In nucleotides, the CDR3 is TGTGCCAGCAGCCAGCCTAGCGGGACAGTAAATGAGCAGTTCTTC.

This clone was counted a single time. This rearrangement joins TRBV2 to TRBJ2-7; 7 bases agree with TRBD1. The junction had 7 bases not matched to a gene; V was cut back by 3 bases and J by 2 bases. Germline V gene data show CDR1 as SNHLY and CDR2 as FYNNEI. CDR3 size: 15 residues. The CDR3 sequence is CASSEEGGQTYEQYF. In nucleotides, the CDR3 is TGTGCCAGCAGTGAGGAAGGGGGCCAGACCTACGAGCAGTACTTC.

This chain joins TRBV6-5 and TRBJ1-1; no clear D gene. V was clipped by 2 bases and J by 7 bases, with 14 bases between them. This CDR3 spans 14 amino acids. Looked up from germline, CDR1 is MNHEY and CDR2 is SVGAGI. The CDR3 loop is CASSYVRLEYEAFF. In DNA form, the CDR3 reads TGTGCCAGCAGTTACGTGAGGCTTGAGTATGAAGCTTTCTTT.

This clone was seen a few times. Here the CDR3 DNA reads TGTGCCATCAGTGGGGCCTCTAAGGACAGCAGCACAGATACGCAGTATTTT. It is translated as CAISGASKDSSTDTQYF. The chain employs TRBV10-3 and TRBJ2-3, with D possibly TRBD1 on 6 matching bases. V was shortened by 4 bases and J by 0 bases, with 17 bases between the two germline ends. Germline-derived CDR1 and CDR2 are ENHRY and SYGVKD. The CDR3 runs to 17 residues.